One sample yielded the 11 T cell receptor beta chains listed below, sequenced in a study of T cell responses to AZD1222 COVID-19 vaccine. Using immunoSEQ multiplex PCR, the repertoire was profiled, and TCRdb retains in-frame clones only, with some absent. The top ten clones hold 4.4% of a sample with approximately 120,000 clones, more than 70% of them seen once. The sample consisted of peripheral blood, taken 28 days after the second AZD1222 dose. The receptors here all came from an adult who received the AZD1222 COVID-19 vaccine.

This chain connects TRBV5-1 to TRBJ1-2, with D hard to call. This CDR3 contains 13 residues. The germline V gene encodes CDR1 SGHRS and CDR2 YFSETQ. The V gene lost 0 bases and the J gene lost 7 bases, with 10 bases spanning the gap. CDR3 in DNA: TGCGCCAGCAGCTTGGATGTGTCATTTGGCTACACCTTC. Protein: CASSLDVSFGYTF.

The chain links TRBV19 to TRBJ1-5; D gene ambiguous. V was trimmed by 3 bases and J by 7 bases, leaving 10 bases between them. The length of the CDR3 is 13 residues. Germline CDR1 reads LNHDA; CDR2 reads SQIVND (reference sequence). CDR3 nucleotides: TGTGCCAGTAGTATCATAGAGAGGCAGCCCCAGCATTTT. It is translated as CASSIIERQPQHF.

About this clone: Mismatch with germline at one junction end may stem from a read error. The chain has TRBV2 and TRBJ1-4, with a tentative D call TRBD1 (6 bases). Germline V gives CDR1 SNHLY, CDR2 FYNNEI. The CDR3 consists of 14 residues. In DNA, the CDR3 is TGTGCCAGCAGTGGGGGGGCCCCCAATGAACAACTGTTTTTT. It specifies CASSGGAPNEQLFF.

On this clone itself: This same CDR3 is encoded by further DNA sequences in the sample. J is TRBJ1-2 and V is TRBV29-1; D perhaps matches TRBD1 (6 bases). The CDR3 is 11 residues long. Germline CDR1 is SQVTM and CDR2 is ANQGSEA. The CDR3 loop is CSVGGAYGYTF. The CDR3 region has the DNA TGCAGTGTAGGGGGTGCCTATGGCTACACCTTC.

The rearrangement joins TRBV2 to TRBJ1-1, with a tentative D call TRBD1 (5 bases). This CDR3 is built from 15 residues. Per the germline V gene, CDR1 is SNHLY and CDR2 is FYNNEI. Deletions cut 4 bases from V and 4 bases from J, with 16 bases between. CDR3 sequence (DNA): TGTGCCAGCAGTGGGATCTCGAGGGGCGGCACTGAAGCTTTCTTT. Translated: CASSGISRGGTEAFF.

This chain links TRBV3-1 (or the pseudogene TRBV3-2) with TRBJ1-2; TRBD1 matches 9 bases. J was trimmed by 3 bases and V by 4 bases; bases with no gene match: 6. The CDR3 runs 15 residues. Germline V gives CDR1 LGHDT, CDR2 YNNKEL (reference sequence). The CDR3 DNA sequence: TGTGCCAGCAGCCCCCGGACAGGGGACTACTATGGCTACACCTTC. Its translation: CASSPRTGDYYGYTF.

This clone showed up just once. This chain links TRBV7-2 with TRBJ2-7; possible D gene TRBD1, 5 bases. CDR3 size: 15 residues. Trimming took 4 bases from V and 0 from J, leaving 13 bases between them. The germline V gene has CDR1 SGHTA and CDR2 FQGNSA. The CDR3 nucleotides read TGTGCCAGCAGCTCCCAGGGCATTAGCTCCTACGAGCAGTACTTC. Translation gives CASSSQGISSYEQYF.

This clone was counted only a few times. The gene calls are TRBV5-6 and TRBJ2-2, with D unclear. Per the germline V gene, CDR1 is SGHDT and CDR2 is YYEEEE. The V gene lost 4 bases and the J gene lost 1 base, with 20 bases spanning the gap. This CDR3 has 18 amino acids. The CDR3 sequence: CASSTTPASTRNTGELFF. CDR3 sequence (DNA): TGTGCCAGCAGCACCACCCCCGCGTCAACGAGGAACACCGGGGAGCTGTTTTTT. The complete variable domain, with remaining parts taken from reference TRBV5-6 and TRBJ2-2, reads DAGVTQSPTHLIKTRGQQVTLRCSPKSGHDTVSWYQQALGQGPQFIFQYYEEEERQRGNFPDRFSGHQFPNYSSELNVNALLLGDSALYLCASSTTPASTRNTGELFFGEGSRLTVL.

The gene calls are TRBV11-2 and TRBJ2-1, with 7 bases lining up with TRBD2. Germline trimming cut 5 bases from V and 3 bases from J; bases unmatched to any gene: 10. The V gene's germline CDR1 is SGHAT and CDR2 FQNNGV. CDR3 length equals 16 residues. The CDR3 region is CASSLGRGVLYNEQFF. Here the CDR3 DNA reads TGTGCCAGCAGCCTCGGCCGGGGGGTTCTCTACAATGAGCAGTTCTTC.

This rearrangement joins TRBV6-2 or TRBV6-3 to TRBJ2-7, with 7 bases identical to TRBD2. The germline V gene encodes CDR1 MNHEY and CDR2 SVGEGT. V was pared by 3 bases and J by 4 bases, with 12 bases of the junction left unmatched. This CDR3 contains 16 residues. The CDR3 DNA is TGTGCCAGCAGTTATTTGGGGGGGGACCGGCCTTACGAGCAGTACTTC. Residues: CASSYLGGDRPYEQYF.

V is TRBV3-1 (or the pseudogene TRBV3-2) and J is TRBJ2-7; 7 nucleotides match TRBD2. The V gene's germline CDR1 is LGHDT and CDR2 YNNKEL (reference sequence). V shed 8 bases and J 6 bases; nucleotides not matched to a gene: 4. The length of the CDR3 is 11 residues. The CDR3 nucleotides are TGTGCCAGCGGAGCGGGGTTCGAGCAGTACTTC. Its protein is CASGAGFEQYF.